A selection of T cell receptor beta chains follows, all from one sample in a study of human T cells and chemical hapten exposure. TCRdb called the RACE reads again in MiXCR, with one record for every CDR3 protein. The sample lists roughly 100,000 distinct CDR3 sequences; roughly 12% were seen once. The sequenced sample was whole blood, obtained in connection with sensitization to the hapten diphenylcyclopropenone (DPC). The receptors were sampled from a woman aged 50 to 60 with alopecia areata. Some clones in this sample may be carry-over from other donors' samples. The CDR3 runs from the conserved cysteine through the conserved F or W. The D gene is left open where the match is weak. Size is stated for part of the rows, as once, few or many counts, or as a class when the clone is expanded.

TRBD2	TRBV10-3	16	few	TRBJ2-1	CAIGGAGGNIPNEQFF	TGTGCCATCGGAGGAGCGGGAGGGAACATCCCCAATGAGCAGTTCTTC
NA	TRBV5-1	13	NA	TRBJ2-7	CASSNDQGYEQYF	TGCGCCAGCAGTAACGACCAGGGCTACGAGCAGTACTTC
NA	TRBV12-3/TRBV12-4	12	NA	TRBJ2-1	CASSTRYYEQFF	TGTGCCAGCAGTACTAGGTATTATGAGCAGTTCTTC
NA	TRBV5-1	15	NA	TRBJ2-2	CASRARQLNTGELFF	TGCGCCAGCCGCGCTCGACAGCTCAACACCGGGGAGCTGTTTTTT
NA	TRBV2	20	few	TRBJ1-5	CASSVRSDSGILTNNQPQHF	TGTGCCAGCAGTGTGCGTTCGGACAGTGGGATTCTTACTAACAATCAGCCCCAGCATTTT
NA	TRBV10-2	13	many	TRBJ2-3	CASSDTGPDTQYF	TGCGCCAGCAGTGACACCGGACCAGATACGCAGTATTTT
NA	TRBV28	17	few	TRBJ2-2	CASSPLLNSRDTGELFF	TGTGCCAGCAGTCCCCTCTTAAACTCGCGGGACACCGGGGAGCTGTTTTTT
TRBD1	TRBV4-3	14	NA	TRBJ2-7	CASSQDQGDYEQYF	TGCGCCAGCAGCCAAGATCAGGGGGACTACGAGCAGTACTTC
NA	TRBV3-1	16	few	TRBJ1-3	CASSQEAGFSGNTIYF	TGTGCCAGCAGCCAAGAAGCCGGTTTCTCTGGAAACACCATATATTTT
NA	TRBV2	10	many	TRBJ1-2	CASKTGGYTF	TGTGCCAGCAAAACAGGGGGCTACACCTTC
NA	TRBV5-1	15	NA	TRBJ2-1	CASSSEGFENNEQFF	TGCGCCAGCAGCTCCGAAGGATTTGAAAACAATGAGCAGTTCTTC
TRBD1	TRBV11-3	13	NA	TRBJ1-1	CASSRDRGGMAFF	TGTGCCAGCAGCCGAGACAGGGGAGGTATGGCTTTCTTT
NA	TRBV14	16	few	TRBJ2-3	CASSQVRAGFTDTQYF	TGTGCCAGCAGCCAAGTCAGGGCAGGTTTCACAGATACGCAGTATTTT
TRBD1	TRBV7-2	16	NA	TRBJ1-1	CASSSQGAGVNTEAFF	TGTGCCAGCAGCTCACAGGGGGCCGGGGTGAACACTGAAGCTTTCTTT
TRBD1	TRBV6-1	15	NA	TRBJ2-1	CASRSTGVRYNEQFF	TGTGCCAGCCGTTCGACAGGGGTAAGGTACAATGAGCAGTTCTTC
NA	TRBV11-2	18	NA	TRBJ2-3	CASSLDGTPASSTDTQYF	TGTGCCAGCAGCTTAGACGGGACACCGGCCTCGAGCACAGATACGCAGTATTTT
NA	TRBV7-8	16	few	TRBJ2-2	CASSLRASLNTGELFF	TGTGCCAGCAGCCTCAGGGCAAGCTTGAACACCGGGGAGCTGTTTTTT
TRBD1	TRBV5-6	14	few	TRBJ2-7	CASSPPGTGGEQYF	TGTGCCAGCAGCCCACCCGGGACAGGGGGCGAGCAGTACTTC
NA	TRBV20-1	13	few	TRBJ2-5	CSARDTSYETQYF	TGCAGTGCTAGAGATACCAGTTACGAGACCCAGTACTTC
NA	TRBV6-2/TRBV6-3	15	few	TRBJ2-1	CASSSEPAGYNEQFF	TGTGCCAGCAGTTCGGAACCGGCGGGCTACAATGAGCAGTTCTTC
TRBD2	TRBV7-9	14	NA	TRBJ2-1	CTSTPGLSYNEQFF	TGTACCAGTACGCCGGGACTATCTTACAATGAGCAGTTCTTC
TRBD1	TRBV5-1	15	NA	TRBJ2-5	CASSWGRQGQETQYF	TGCGCCAGCAGCTGGGGAAGACAGGGTCAAGAGACCCAGTACTTC
TRBD2	TRBV7-2	16	few	TRBJ2-1	CASSLGGTSVYNEQFF	TGTGCCAGCAGCTTAGGAGGGACTAGCGTATACAATGAGCAGTTCTTC
TRBD1	TRBV11-2	14	NA	TRBJ2-5	CASRGQGAAETQYF	TGTGCCAGCAGAGGACAGGGGGCAGCGGAGACCCAGTACTTC
NA	TRBV7-2	12	few	TRBJ1-1	CASNTGNTEAFF	TGTGCCAGCAATACGGGGAACACTGAAGCTTTCTTT
NA	TRBV19	15	many	TRBJ2-2	CASSIVRGSAGELFF	TGTGCCAGTAGTATAGTCCGCGGATCCGCCGGGGAGCTGTTTTTT
NA	TRBV6-6	13	once	TRBJ2-7	CASSRTTGSEQYF	TGTGCCAGCAGTAGAACGACAGGTTCCGAGCAGTACTTC
NA	TRBV7-9	17	few	TRBJ2-3	CASSLAGWAKHRNTQYF	TGTGCCAGCAGCTTAGCTGGGTGGGCAAAACACAGAAATACGCAGTATTTT
TRBD1	TRBV11-2	18	NA	TRBJ2-2	CASSRFFPDRQNTGELFF	TGTGCCAGCAGCAGATTTTTTCCGGACAGGCAAAACACCGGGGAGCTGTTTTTT
TRBD1	TRBV2	14	few	TRBJ1-1	CASSQTGGSTEAFF	TGTGCCAGCAGTCAAACAGGGGGTAGCACTGAAGCTTTCTTT
NA	TRBV19	17	NA	TRBJ2-5	CASSIAQTLATQETQYF	TGTGCCAGTAGTATAGCCCAAACGCTGGCTACCCAAGAGACCCAGTACTTC
NA	TRBV7-9	16	NA	TRBJ1-4	CASSLGVTGAGEKLFF	TGTGCCAGCAGCTTAGGAGTTACGGGGGCTGGTGAAAAACTGTTTTTT
NA	TRBV9	15	few	TRBJ1-2	CASSVGSATQYGYTF	TGTGCCAGCAGCGTAGGGAGCGCAACCCAATATGGCTACACCTTC
TRBD2	TRBV12-5	17	NA	TRBJ2-1	CASGTTTSGTTNNEQFF	TGTGCTAGTGGTACAACCACATCCGGGACTACTAACAATGAGCAGTTCTTC
NA	TRBV3-1	16	NA	TRBJ2-3	CASSQGQGLRIDTQYF	TGTGCCAGCAGCCAAGGCCAGGGACTCCGGATAGATACGCAGTATTTT
TRBD1	TRBV7-2	14	NA	TRBJ2-7	CASSQHKGAYEQYF	TGTGCCAGCAGCCAACATAAGGGGGCGTACGAGCAGTACTTC
TRBD1	TRBV5-1	16	NA	TRBJ2-7	CASSQTGGTSSYEQYF	TGCGCCAGCAGTCAAACAGGGGGAACTAGCTCCTACGAGCAGTACTTC
NA	TRBV7-8	12	few	TRBJ1-5	CASSGWREPQHF	TGTGCCAGCAGCGGGTGGCGCGAGCCCCAGCATTTT
NA	TRBV14	13	few	TRBJ2-1	CASSQAPYNEQFF	TGTGCCAGCAGCCAAGCCCCCTACAATGAGCAGTTCTTC